This TCR beta chain emerged from a study of cytomegalovirus exposure and HLA in healthy donors. In the PCR, 60 Vbeta and 13 Jbeta primers were used. The assay was immunoSEQ multiplex PCR, and TCRdb's table has in-frame clones only and misses some. In the table there are roughly 200,000 clones, about 10% of which are singletons. J lost 11 bases, V lost 6 bases, and 6 bases had no gene match. Germline V gene data show CDR1 as MDHEN and CDR2 as SYDVKM. The CDR3 loop spans 11 amino acids. The gene calls are TRBV28 and TRBJ1-1; the match to TRBD1 covers 7 bases. Sample: PBMCs. The origin of this receptor is a woman between 25 and 40 years old in good health and CMV-seropositive. CDR3 DNA: TGTGCCAGCAGGCGGGGACAGTCGGCTTTCTTT. Protein: CASRRGQSAFF. Full variable domain (remainder filled in from reference TRBV28 and TRBJ1-1): DVKVTQSSRYLVKRTGEKVFLECVQDMDHENMFWYRQDPGLGLRLIYFSYDVKMKEKGDIPEGYSVSREKKERFSLILESASTNQTSMYLCASRRGQSAFFGQGTRLTVV.